This TCR beta chain was obtained from a study of blood T cell repertoires in COVID-19. Background on the study: Acute and convalescent COVID-19 samples came from the United States, Italy and Spain.

The CDR3 is 14 amino acids. V gave up 1 base and J gave up 7 bases, with 10 bases separating them. Looked up from germline, CDR1 is SGHDN and CDR2 is FVKESK. Self-reported history from a screening survey and questionnaire set each donor's cohort. All recovered Cohort 3 donors got two negative PCRs, got clearance, or saw symptom resolution. Here immunoSEQ multiplex PCR was the method, and the copy in TCRdb shows in-frame clones only, minus some. This sample yields a few hundred thousand clones, of which 84% are seen a single time; around 3.5% belongs to the top ten. This chain links TRBV14 with TRBJ2-2; D unresolved. This TCR came from a man aged 45-65 years who had recovered from COVID-19. Source material: PBMCs or T cells enriched from blood (not recorded which). The CDR3 here is CASSQVIGGGELFF. Here the CDR3 DNA reads TGTGCCAGCAGCCAAGTCATCGGTGGCGGGGAGCTGTTTTTT.